This TCR beta chain was sequenced in a study of blood T cell repertoires in COVID-19. Study-level background: The United States, Italy and Spain were the sources of the acute and convalescent COVID-19 samples. Sample material is recorded as cDNA or gDNA derived from T cells, B-cell-depleted T cells, or PBMCs.

J gave up 0 bases and V 4 bases, and 7 bases lay outside the gene matches. In germline, CDR1 is SGHRS, CDR2 YFSETQ. The CDR3 loop spans 16 amino acids. This clone is deemed medium-sized. Authors' data handling: Scientists estimated how many nucleated cells there were by amplifying reference gene primers. Data came from immunoSEQ multiplex PCR; TCRdb stores just in-frame clones and leaves some out. V and J calls and clone size follow that table, whereas D and trimming were derived from the DNA. The profile shows 70,000 or so clones, 82% of them singletons. The sequence derives from a human donor in a cohort sampled during active COVID-19. This chain connects TRBV5-1 to TRBJ2-1; the match to TRBD1 covers 7 bases. The sample taken for sequencing was peripheral blood. The DNA of the CDR3 is TGCGCCAGCAGCACTACAGGGGCTAGCTCCTACAATGAGCAGTTCTTC. This encodes CASSTTGASSYNEQFF.